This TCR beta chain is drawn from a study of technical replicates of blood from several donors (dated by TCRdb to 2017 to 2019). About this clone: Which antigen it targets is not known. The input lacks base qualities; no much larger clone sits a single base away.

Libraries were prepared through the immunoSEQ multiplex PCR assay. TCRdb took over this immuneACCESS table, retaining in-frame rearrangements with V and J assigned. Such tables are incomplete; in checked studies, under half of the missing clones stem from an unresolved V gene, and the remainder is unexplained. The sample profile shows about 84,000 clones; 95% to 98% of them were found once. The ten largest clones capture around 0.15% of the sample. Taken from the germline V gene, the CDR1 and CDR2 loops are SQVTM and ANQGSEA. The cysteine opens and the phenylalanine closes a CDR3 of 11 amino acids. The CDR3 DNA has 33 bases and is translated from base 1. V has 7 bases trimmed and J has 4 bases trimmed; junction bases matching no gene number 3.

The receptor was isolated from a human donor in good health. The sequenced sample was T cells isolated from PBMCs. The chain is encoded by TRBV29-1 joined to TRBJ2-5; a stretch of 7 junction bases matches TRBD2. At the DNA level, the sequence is TGCAGCGCAGGACTAGGAGAGACCCAGTACTTC. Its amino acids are CSAGLGETQYF.